Following are 5 T cell receptor beta chains from one sample sequenced in a study of cytomegalovirus exposure and HLA in healthy donors. Vbeta (60) and Jbeta (13) primers were used in the PCR. Clones were sequenced by immunoSEQ multiplex PCR, and TCRdb holds only the in-frame ones, with some missing. The table has some 130,000 clones, roughly three quarters seen once. The source material was PBMCs. The receptors were sampled from a man in his late teens or twenties in good health and CMV-seronegative.

The chain couples TRBV6-5 to TRBJ2-3; possibly TRBD2 for D (6 bases). Germline loops: CDR1 MNHEY, CDR2 SVGAGI. Trimming removed 6 bases at V and 1 base at J, with 8 bases between. The CDR3 sequence is 13 residues long. The CDR3 spells CASRLAGTDTQYF. The CDR3 coding sequence is TGTGCCAGCAGGTTAGCGGGCACAGATACGCAGTATTTT.

The CDR3 nucleotides are TGTGCCAGCAGCCCCCGGGGAGGAGATCAGCCCCAGCATTTT. Protein product: CASSPRGGDQPQHF. The J gene is TRBJ1-5, the V gene TRBV7-2, with D unclear. This CDR3 has 14 amino acids. V was cut by 5 bases and J by 5 bases, with 13 bases left in between. Germline assignment: CDR1 SGHTA and CDR2 FQGNSA.

The chain combines TRBV25-1 with TRBJ1-6; 7 positions agree with TRBD1. The CDR3 runs to 15 residues. The ends lost 4 bases at V and 7 bases at J; junction bases unmatched: 7. Germline V gene sequence: CDR1 MGHDK, CDR2 SYGVNS. CDR3 sequence (DNA): TGTGCCAGCAGTGGGACAGGCTTGGGGAATTCACCCCTCCACTTT. Its protein product is CASSGTGLGNSPLHF.

The chain couples TRBV6-1 to TRBJ2-7; 8 bases line up with TRBD1. From germline, CDR1 is MNHNS and CDR2 SASEGT. V lost 4 bases, J lost 5 bases, and 13 bases stayed unmatched. This CDR3 spans 16 amino acids. CDR3 in amino acids: CASSAFFQGASHEQYF. DNA for the CDR3: TGTGCCAGCAGTGCGTTCTTCCAGGGGGCCTCTCACGAGCAGTACTTC.

This clone was seen just once. V is TRBV14 and J is TRBJ1-1; 12 bases map to TRBD1. This CDR3 is built from 14 residues. With V trimmed by 5 bases and J by 10 bases, 8 bases remained unmatched. Germline CDR1 is SGHDN and CDR2 is FVKESK. The CDR3 region is CASSVRDRGRGAFF. In DNA form, the CDR3 reads TGTGCCAGCAGCGTTCGGGACAGGGGGCGCGGAGCTTTCTTT.